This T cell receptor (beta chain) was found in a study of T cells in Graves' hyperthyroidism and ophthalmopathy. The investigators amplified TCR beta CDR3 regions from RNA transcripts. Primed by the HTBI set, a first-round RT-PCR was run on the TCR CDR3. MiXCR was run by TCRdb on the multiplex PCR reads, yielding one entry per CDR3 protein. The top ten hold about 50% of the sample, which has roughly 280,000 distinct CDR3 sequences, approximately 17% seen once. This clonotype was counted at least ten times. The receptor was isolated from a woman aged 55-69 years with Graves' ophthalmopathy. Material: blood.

The chain's CDR3 is CATSRDRGAGGDYNEQFF. CDR3 DNA: TGTGCCACCAGCAGAGATCGAGGAGCGGGAGGAGACTACAATGAGCAGTTCTTC. This chain links TRBV15 with TRBJ2-1, with TRBD2 matching 9 bases. The CDR3 has 18 residues. The ends lost 0 bases at V and 3 bases at J; junction bases unmatched: 9. Germline CDR1 reads LNHNV; CDR2 reads YYDKDF (reference sequence). Full variable domain (missing parts from reference TRBV15 and TRBJ2-1): DAMVIQNPRYQVTQFGKPVTLSCSQTLNHNVMYWYQQKSSQAPKLLFHYYDKDFNNEADTPDNFQSRRPNTSFCFLDIRSPGLGDTAMYLCATSRDRGAGGDYNEQFFGPGTRLTVL.